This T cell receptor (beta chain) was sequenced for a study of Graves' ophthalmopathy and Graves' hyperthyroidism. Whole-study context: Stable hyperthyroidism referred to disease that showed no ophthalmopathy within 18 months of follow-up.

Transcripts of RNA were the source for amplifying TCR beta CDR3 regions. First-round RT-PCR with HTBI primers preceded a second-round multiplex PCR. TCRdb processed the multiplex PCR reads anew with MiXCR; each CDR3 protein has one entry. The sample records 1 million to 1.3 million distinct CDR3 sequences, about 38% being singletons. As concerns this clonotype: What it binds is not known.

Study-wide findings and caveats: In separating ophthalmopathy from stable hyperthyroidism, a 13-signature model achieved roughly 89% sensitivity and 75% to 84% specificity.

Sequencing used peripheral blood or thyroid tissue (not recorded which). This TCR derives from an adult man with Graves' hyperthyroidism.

CDR3 sequence reads: CSVRGGARIEAFF. CDR3 in DNA: TGCAGCGTGCGCGGGGGCGCGAGGATTGAAGCTTTCTTT. The V and J genes are TRBV29-1 and TRBJ1-1; D might be TRBD1 (6 bases). Between the trimmed V and J ends, which lost 6 bases and 7 bases, there was a span of 18 bases. Germline CDR1 reads SQVTM; CDR2 reads ANQGSEA. This CDR3 is built from 13 residues.